These 18 T cell receptor beta chains were all obtained from the same sample, sequenced in a study of T cell changes during pregnancy in multiple sclerosis. Profiling relied on immunoSEQ multiplex PCR, and the TCRdb table lists in-frame clones only, not all of them. Of about 100,000 clones in the sample, over 80% are singletons; the top ten hold 2.6%. The specimen was peripheral blood, collected in the first trimester of pregnancy. These receptors were taken from a female donor with multiple sclerosis, enrolled in a pregnancy study.

V is TRBV18 and J is TRBJ2-1, with 7 bases identical to TRBD1. With V trimmed by 6 bases and J by 8 bases, 7 bases remained unmatched. Germline loops: CDR1 KGHSH, CDR2 LQKENI. The CDR3 has 13 residues. The CDR3 protein is CASSPYRGDEQFF. CDR3 DNA: TGTGCCAGCTCCCCTTACAGGGGTGATGAGCAGTTCTTC.

The chain is built from TRBV27 and TRBJ1-5; D gene uncertain. The germline V gene encodes CDR1 MNHEY and CDR2 SMNVEV (reference sequence). V lost 3 bases to trimming and J lost 2 bases, with 5 bases between them. The CDR3 spans 13 residues. CDR3: CASSLSRNQPQHF. The CDR3 DNA is TGTGCCAGCAGTTTGTCTCGCAATCAGCCCCAGCATTTT.

The rearrangement links TRBV27 to TRBJ2-1; 8 bases fit TRBD1. CDR1 MNHEY and CDR2 SMNVEV come from the germline V gene (reference sequence). The CDR3 spans 20 residues. With V trimmed by 6 bases and J by 0 bases, 19 bases remained unmatched. The CDR3 DNA is TGTGCCAGCAGCCCGACGACACACGGGACAGGTTTAAGCTCCTACAATGAGCAGTTCTTC. Its translation is CASSPTTHGTGLSSYNEQFF.

The J gene is TRBJ2-3, the V gene TRBV7-3, with D maybe TRBD2 (6 bases). The CDR3 totals 14 residues. The ends were cut back, 3 bases at V and 2 bases at J, with 9 bases in the middle. Germline CDR1 SGHTA, CDR2 FQGTGA. The CDR3, as DNA: TGTGCCAGCAGCTTTAGCGGAGCCACAGATACGCAGTATTTT. Protein sequence: CASSFSGATDTQYF.

The V call is TRBV5-1, the J call TRBJ2-2, with D tentatively TRBD1 (6 bases). Germline values: CDR1 SGHRS, CDR2 YFSETQ. The V end was cut by 3 bases, the J end by 1 base, with 10 bases between. The CDR3 extends over 15 amino acids. The CDR3 protein is CASSWTVENTGELFF. CDR3 sequence (DNA): TGCGCCAGCAGCTGGACAGTCGAGAACACCGGGGAGCTGTTTTTT.

This clone showed up just once. This chain joins TRBV29-1 and TRBJ2-6; 12 nucleotides align to TRBD1. Germline values: CDR1 SQVTM, CDR2 ANQGSEA. Trimming at V came to 5 bases and at J to 1 base, leaving 6 bases not matched to a gene. The CDR3 length is 17 residues. The DNA of the CDR3 is TGCAGCGTTCCCGGGACAGGGGGCCAGTCTGGGGCCAACGTCCTGACTTTC. Translating gives CSVPGTGGQSGANVLTF.

The gene calls are TRBV11-2 and TRBJ2-1, with a possible D match to TRBD2 (7 bases). Germline V lookup: CDR1 SGHAT, CDR2 FQNNGV. The CDR3 loop spans 15 amino acids. V was clipped by 2 bases and J by 5 bases, with 13 bases between them. CDR3 in DNA: TGTGCCAGCAGCTTATGGGGAGGGACAAACAATGAGCAGTTCTTC. Protein product: CASSLWGGTNNEQFF.

The chain is built from TRBV23-1 and TRBJ2-7, with TRBD2 matching over 8 bases. TRBV23-1 belongs to the ORF category, with a function that is uncertain. The CDR3 covers 14 residues. The junction had 11 bases not matched to a gene; V was cut back by 6 bases and J by 7 bases. CDR3 residues: CASSPGGAVREQYF. In DNA, the CDR3 is TGCGCCAGCAGCCCGGGGGGGGCGGTTCGAGAGCAGTACTTC.

In DNA form, the CDR3 reads TGTGCCAGCAGTTTATCGTCCTCCACAGATACGCAGTATTTT. Its translation: CASSLSSSTDTQYF. The chain has TRBV27 and TRBJ2-3; D gene unclear. Germline CDR1 and CDR2: MNHEY and SMNVEV (reference sequence). V was trimmed by 0 bases and J by 2 bases, leaving 6 bases between them. This CDR3 is 14 amino acids long.

CDR3 in DNA: TGTGCCAGCAGTCGGGCAGGGGGTGAGCAGTACTTC. Protein sequence: CASSRAGGEQYF. This chain links TRBV27 with TRBJ2-7; the match to TRBD1 covers 7 bases. Trimming at V came to 5 bases and at J to 7 bases, leaving 5 bases not matched to a gene. The CDR3 loop spans 12 amino acids. Germline V gives CDR1 MNHEY, CDR2 SMNVEV (reference sequence).

V gene TRBV6-1 combines with J gene TRBJ1-5, with D perhaps TRBD1 (6 bases). Trimming stripped 2 bases from V and 2 bases from J, with 13 bases between. Germline V gene data show CDR1 as MNHNS and CDR2 as SASEGT. The CDR3 length is 16 residues. CDR3 in amino acids: CASSETGPWGNQPQHF. The CDR3 nucleotides are TGTGCCAGCAGTGAAACAGGGCCCTGGGGCAATCAGCCCCAGCATTTT.

V and J are TRBV2 and TRBJ1-5; TRBD1 aligns across 7 bases. Germline loops: CDR1 SNHLY, CDR2 FYNNEI. Trimming at V came to 6 bases and at J to 11 bases, leaving 4 bases not matched to a gene. CDR3 length: 11 amino acids. CDR3 nucleotide sequence: TGTGCCAGCAGGGGGACAGTAACCCAGCATTTT. As protein: CASRGTVTQHF.

The CDR3 region has the DNA TGTGCCAGCAGCCTTACTAGCGGGAGTTTGAGCTCCTACAATGAGCAGTTCTTC. It translates to CASSLTSGSLSSYNEQFF. This chain links TRBV9 with TRBJ2-1; 11 bases fit TRBD2. Germline CDR1 is SGDLS and CDR2 is YYNGEE. The CDR3 has 18 amino acids. J gave up 0 bases and V 4 bases, and 9 bases lay outside the gene matches.

The V and J genes are TRBV10-3 and TRBJ2-7; 14 bases align to TRBD2. Trimming cost V 6 bases and J 5 bases; bases outside gene matches: 6. The germline CDR1 and CDR2 sequences are ENHRY and SYGVKD. CDR3 length: 15 residues. The CDR3 spells CAISGTSGGTNEQYF. DNA for the CDR3: TGTGCCATCAGCGGGACTAGCGGGGGTACCAACGAGCAGTACTTC.

The chain joins TRBV28 to TRBJ1-2, with D perhaps matching TRBD1 (5 bases). Germline V gene lookup returns CDR1 MDHEN and CDR2 SYDVKM. V was clipped by 3 bases and J by 3 bases, with 8 bases between them. The CDR3 contains 13 residues. The CDR3 coding sequence is TGTGCCAGCAGTTTTCAGGGTGACTATGGCTACACCTTC. Translated, it gives CASSFQGDYGYTF.

V gene TRBV9 combines with J gene TRBJ2-2; no clear D. Germline V gene lookup returns CDR1 SGDLS and CDR2 YYNGEE. Trimming took 7 bases from V and 4 from J, leaving 20 bases between them. The length of the CDR3 is 16 residues. CDR3 sequence (DNA): TGTGCCAGCGGCGCCGCTAGTACGTTCCTCACCGGGGAGCTGTTTTTT. It translates to CASGAASTFLTGELFF.

The chain links TRBV6-8 to TRBJ2-7; a weak D match, TRBD2 (6 bases). Germline V gene lookup returns CDR1 MNHGY and CDR2 SAAAGT. This CDR3 has 15 amino acids. Between the trimmed V and J ends, which lost 6 bases and 3 bases, there was a span of 18 bases. CDR3 sequence reads: CASRASGENIYEQYF. The CDR3 region has the DNA TGTGCCAGCAGGGCATCGGGGGAGAATATCTACGAGCAGTACTTC.

J is TRBJ1-1 and V is TRBV2; maybe TRBD1 (5 bases). The V end lost 2 bases, the J end lost 0 bases, and 16 bases lay between the germline ends. The CDR3 covers 17 residues. Per the germline V gene, CDR1 is SNHLY and CDR2 is FYNNEI. Here the CDR3 DNA reads TGTGCCAGCAGTGAACGGACACGTAGCGGGGTGAACACTGAAGCTTTCTTT. This gives the protein CASSERTRSGVNTEAFF.